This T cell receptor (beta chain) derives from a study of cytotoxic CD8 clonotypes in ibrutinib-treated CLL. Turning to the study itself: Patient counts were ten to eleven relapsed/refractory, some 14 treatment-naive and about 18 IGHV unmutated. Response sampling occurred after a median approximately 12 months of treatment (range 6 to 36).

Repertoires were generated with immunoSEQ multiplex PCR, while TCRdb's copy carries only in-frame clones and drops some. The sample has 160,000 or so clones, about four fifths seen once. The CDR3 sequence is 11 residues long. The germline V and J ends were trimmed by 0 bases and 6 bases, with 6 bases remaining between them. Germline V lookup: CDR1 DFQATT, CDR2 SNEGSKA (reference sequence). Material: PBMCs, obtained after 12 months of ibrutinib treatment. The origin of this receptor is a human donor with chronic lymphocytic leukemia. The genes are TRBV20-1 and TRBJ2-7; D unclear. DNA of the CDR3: TGCAGTGCTAGAGACCGGCTCGAGCAGTACTTC. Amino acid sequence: CSARDRLEQYF.